This entry is about one T cell receptor (beta chain). The V and J ends lost 6 bases and 4 bases, in that order; junction bases with no gene match: 9. Germline CDR1 SGHTA, CDR2 FQGNSA. This CDR3 spans 16 amino acids. This sample was included in a study of blood T cell repertoires in COVID-19. Across the study: From the United States, Italy and Spain came samples of acute and convalescent COVID-19.

In the original processing: Estimated nucleated cell counts came from reference gene primer amplification. Profiled with immunoSEQ multiplex PCR; TCRdb holds only in-frame clones, not every one. D and trimming were read from the DNA, whereas the V and J calls and clone size are those reported in that table. The table includes about 200,000 clones, approximately 86% detected once. Seattle enrolled patients during active infection and tracked them longitudinally. This sequence was found in a woman aged 45-59 years with COVID-19, enrolled during active disease. The material sequenced was peripheral blood. The chain joins TRBV7-2 to TRBJ2-2; 9 positions agree with TRBD2. CDR3 protein: CASREGTSWSTGELFF. CDR3 DNA sequence: TGTGCCAGCAGAGAAGGGACTAGCTGGAGCACCGGGGAGCTGTTTTTT.